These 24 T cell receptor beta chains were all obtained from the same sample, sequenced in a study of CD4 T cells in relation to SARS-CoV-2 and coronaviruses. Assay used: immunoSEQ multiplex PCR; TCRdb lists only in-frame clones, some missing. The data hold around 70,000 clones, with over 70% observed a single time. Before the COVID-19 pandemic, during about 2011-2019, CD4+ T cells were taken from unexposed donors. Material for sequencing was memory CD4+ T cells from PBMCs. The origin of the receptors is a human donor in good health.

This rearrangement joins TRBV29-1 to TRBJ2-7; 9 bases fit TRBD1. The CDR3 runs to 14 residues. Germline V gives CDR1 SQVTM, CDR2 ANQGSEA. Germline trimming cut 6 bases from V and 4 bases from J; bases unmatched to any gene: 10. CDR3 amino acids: CSVAPGQGGYEQYF. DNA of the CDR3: TGCAGCGTCGCCCCGGGACAGGGTGGTTACGAGCAGTACTTC.

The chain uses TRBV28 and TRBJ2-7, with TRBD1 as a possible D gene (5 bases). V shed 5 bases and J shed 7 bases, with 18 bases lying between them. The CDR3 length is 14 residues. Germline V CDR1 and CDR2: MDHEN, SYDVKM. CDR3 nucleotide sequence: TGTGCCAGCAGTCCGCCCCTAGGGGTTAGGGAGCAGTACTTC. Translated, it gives CASSPPLGVREQYF.

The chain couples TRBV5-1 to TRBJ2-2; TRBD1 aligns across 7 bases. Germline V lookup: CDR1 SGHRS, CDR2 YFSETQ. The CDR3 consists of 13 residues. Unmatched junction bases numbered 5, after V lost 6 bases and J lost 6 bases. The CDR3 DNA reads TGCGCCAGCACCGGACAGGAGTCCGGGGAGCTGTTTTTT. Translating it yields CASTGQESGELFF. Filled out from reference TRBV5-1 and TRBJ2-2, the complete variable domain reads KAGVTQTPRYLIKTRGQQVTLSCSPISGHRSVSWYQQTPGQGLQFLFEYFSETQRNKGNFPGRFSGRQFSNSRSEMNVSTLELGDSALYLCASTGQESGELFFGEGSRLTVL.

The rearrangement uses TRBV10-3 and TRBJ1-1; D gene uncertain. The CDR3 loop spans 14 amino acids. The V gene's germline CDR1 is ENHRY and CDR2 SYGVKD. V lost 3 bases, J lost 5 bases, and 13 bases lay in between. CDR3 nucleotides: TGTGCCATCAGTGATAGCGCAGGAAGGACTGAAGCTTTCTTT. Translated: CAISDSAGRTEAFF.

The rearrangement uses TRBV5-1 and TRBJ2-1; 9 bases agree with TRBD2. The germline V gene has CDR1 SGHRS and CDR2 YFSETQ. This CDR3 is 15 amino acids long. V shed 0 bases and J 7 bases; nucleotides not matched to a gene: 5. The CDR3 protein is CASSLGLAGPNEQFF. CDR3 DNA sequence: TGCGCCAGCAGCTTGGGCCTAGCGGGGCCGAATGAGCAGTTCTTC.

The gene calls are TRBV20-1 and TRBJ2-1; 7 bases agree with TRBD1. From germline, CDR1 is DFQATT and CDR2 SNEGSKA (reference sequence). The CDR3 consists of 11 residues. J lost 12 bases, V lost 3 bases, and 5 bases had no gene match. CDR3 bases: TGCAGTGCTAGGGTCCGGGACAGGCAGTTCTTC. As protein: CSARVRDRQFF.

Here the CDR3 DNA reads TGTGCCAGCCTAGTCCGGGACAGGGGGCGATTCTTGTACGAGCAGTACTTC. It specifies CASLVRDRGRFLYEQYF. J is TRBJ2-7 and V is TRBV2; 12 bases agree with TRBD1. Germline values: CDR1 SNHLY, CDR2 FYNNEI. The CDR3 is 17 amino acids. The V and J ends lost 8 bases and 4 bases, in that order; junction bases with no gene match: 15.

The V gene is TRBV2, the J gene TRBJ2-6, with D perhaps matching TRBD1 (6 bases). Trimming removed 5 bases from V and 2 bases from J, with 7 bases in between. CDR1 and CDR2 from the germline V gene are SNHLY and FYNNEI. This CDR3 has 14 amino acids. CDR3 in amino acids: CASSRTAGANVLTF. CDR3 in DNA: TGTGCCAGCAGTCGGACAGCTGGGGCCAACGTCCTGACTTTC.

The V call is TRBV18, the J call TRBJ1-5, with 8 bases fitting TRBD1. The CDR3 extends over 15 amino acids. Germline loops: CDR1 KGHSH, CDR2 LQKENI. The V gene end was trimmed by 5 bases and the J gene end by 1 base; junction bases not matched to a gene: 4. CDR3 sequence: CASSEDRDSNQPQHF. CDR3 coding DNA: TGTGCCAGCTCAGAGGACAGGGACAGCAATCAGCCCCAGCATTTT.

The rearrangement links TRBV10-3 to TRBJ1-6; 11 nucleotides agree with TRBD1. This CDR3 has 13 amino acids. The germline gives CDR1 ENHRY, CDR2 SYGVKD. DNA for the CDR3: TGTGTCACCCGGGACAGGGGGGATTCACCCCTCCACTTT. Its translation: CVTRDRGDSPLHF.

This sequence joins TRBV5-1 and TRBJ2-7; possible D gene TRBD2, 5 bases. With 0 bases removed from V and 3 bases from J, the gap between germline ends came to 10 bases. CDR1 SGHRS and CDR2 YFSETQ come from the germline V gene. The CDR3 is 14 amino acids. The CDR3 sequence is CASSLGPGNYEQYF. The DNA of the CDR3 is TGCGCCAGCAGCTTGGGGCCGGGAAACTACGAGCAGTACTTC.

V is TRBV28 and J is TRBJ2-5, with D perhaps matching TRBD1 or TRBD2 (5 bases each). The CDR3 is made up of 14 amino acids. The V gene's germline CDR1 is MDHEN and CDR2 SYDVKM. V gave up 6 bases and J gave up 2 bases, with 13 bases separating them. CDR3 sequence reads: CASRNDSGQETQYF. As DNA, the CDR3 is TGTGCCAGCAGGAATGACAGCGGACAAGAGACCCAGTACTTC.

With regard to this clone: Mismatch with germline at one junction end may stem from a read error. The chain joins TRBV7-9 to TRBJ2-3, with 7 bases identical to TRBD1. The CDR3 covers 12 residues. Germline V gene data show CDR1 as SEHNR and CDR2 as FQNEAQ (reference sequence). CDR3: CASSSGQARENF. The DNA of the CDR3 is TGTGCCAGCAGCTCTGGACAGGCGAGGGAGAATTTT.

CDR3 sequence: CASSLSGQGLRNEQFF. CDR3 nucleotides: TGCGCCAGCAGCTTGTCGGGACAGGGGTTGAGGAATGAGCAGTTCTTC. The chain uses TRBV5-1 and TRBJ2-1; 10 bases fit TRBD1. This CDR3 has 16 amino acids. With V trimmed by 1 base and J by 7 bases, 8 bases remained unmatched. Germline V lookup: CDR1 SGHRS, CDR2 YFSETQ.

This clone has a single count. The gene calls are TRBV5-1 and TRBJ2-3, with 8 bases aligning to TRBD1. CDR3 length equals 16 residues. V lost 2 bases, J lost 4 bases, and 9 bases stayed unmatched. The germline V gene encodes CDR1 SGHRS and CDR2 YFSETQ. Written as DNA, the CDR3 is TGCGCCAGCAGCTTAAGGACAGGGTCGAGGGCAGATACGCAGTATTTT. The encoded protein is CASSLRTGSRADTQYF.

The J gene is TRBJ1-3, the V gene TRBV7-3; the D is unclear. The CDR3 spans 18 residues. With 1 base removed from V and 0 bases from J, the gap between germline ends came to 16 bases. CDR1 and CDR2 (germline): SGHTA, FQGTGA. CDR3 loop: CASSLRGGLPHSGNTIYF. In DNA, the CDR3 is TGTGCCAGCAGCTTAAGAGGAGGGTTGCCCCACTCTGGAAACACCATATATTTT.

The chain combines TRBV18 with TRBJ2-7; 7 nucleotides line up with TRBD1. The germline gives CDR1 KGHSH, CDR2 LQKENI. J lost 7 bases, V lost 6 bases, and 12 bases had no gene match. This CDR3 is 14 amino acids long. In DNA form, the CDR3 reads TGTGCCAGCTCCTCGGGACAGTGGTCAGGGGAGCAGTACTTC. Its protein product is CASSSGQWSGEQYF.

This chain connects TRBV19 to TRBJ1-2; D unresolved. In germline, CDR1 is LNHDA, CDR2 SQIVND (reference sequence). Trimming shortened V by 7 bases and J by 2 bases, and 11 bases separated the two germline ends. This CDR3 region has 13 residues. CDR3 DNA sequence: TGTGCCAGTAAAGACGGAACAAACTATGGCTACACCTTC. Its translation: CASKDGTNYGYTF.

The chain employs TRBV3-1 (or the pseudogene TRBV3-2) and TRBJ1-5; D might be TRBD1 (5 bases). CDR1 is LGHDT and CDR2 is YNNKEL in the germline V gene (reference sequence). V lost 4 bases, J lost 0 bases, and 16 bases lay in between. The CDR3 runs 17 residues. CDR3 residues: CASSLGAQAYSNQPQHF. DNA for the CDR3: TGTGCCAGCAGCCTCGGGGCGCAAGCTTATAGCAATCAGCCCCAGCATTTT.

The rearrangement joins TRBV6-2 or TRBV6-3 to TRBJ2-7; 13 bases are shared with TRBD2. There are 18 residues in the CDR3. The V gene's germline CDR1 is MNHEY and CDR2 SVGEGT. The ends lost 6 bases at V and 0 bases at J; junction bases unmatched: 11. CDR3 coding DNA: TGTGCCAGCAGCCCTCTTCCCGGGACTAGCGGGGACTCCTACGAGCAGTACTTC. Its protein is CASSPLPGTSGDSYEQYF.

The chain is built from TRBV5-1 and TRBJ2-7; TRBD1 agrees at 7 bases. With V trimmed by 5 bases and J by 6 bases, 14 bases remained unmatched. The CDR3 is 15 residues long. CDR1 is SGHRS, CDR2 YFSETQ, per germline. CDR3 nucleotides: TGCGCCAGCAGAGGGGACAGCTTCCTTACAGGCGAGCAGTACTTC. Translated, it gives CASRGDSFLTGEQYF.

The CDR3, as DNA: TGTGCCAGCAGCCGTATAGCGGGGGGCCCAGATACGCAGTATTTT. This encodes CASSRIAGGPDTQYF. The chain has TRBV7-2 and TRBJ2-3; 10 nucleotides align to TRBD2. After removal of 5 bases from V and 4 bases from J, the junction contained 6 bases not matched to a gene. In germline, CDR1 is SGHTA, CDR2 FQGNSA. The CDR3 runs 15 residues.

The chain's CDR3 is CATSGVAGFTDTQYF. Here the CDR3 DNA reads TGTGCCACCAGTGGGGTAGCGGGCTTCACAGATACGCAGTATTTT. V is TRBV24-1 and J is TRBJ2-3; 7 nucleotides align to TRBD2. The CDR3 is made up of 15 amino acids. Germline V gene data show CDR1 as KGHDR and CDR2 as SFDVKD. J was trimmed by 2 bases and V by 5 bases; bases with no gene match: 6.

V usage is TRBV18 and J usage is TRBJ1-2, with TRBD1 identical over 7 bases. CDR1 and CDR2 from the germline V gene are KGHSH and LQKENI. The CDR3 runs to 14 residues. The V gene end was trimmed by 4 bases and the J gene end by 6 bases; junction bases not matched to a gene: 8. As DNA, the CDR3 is TGTGCCAGCTCACAGAGTACAGGGGAGGATGGCTACACCTTC. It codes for CASSQSTGEDGYTF.